This is a list of T cell receptor beta chains from one sample in a study of shared clonotypes between healthy human individuals. TCRdb keeps only in-frame clones here, not all; method: immunoSEQ multiplex PCR. The table lists 950,000 to 1,200,000 clones, approximately 80% of them singletons. The sequenced sample consisted of memory CD4+ T cells from PBMCs. The receptors originated from a young man in good health. Some clones in this sample may be carry-over from other donors' samples. The CDR3 runs from the conserved cysteine through the conserved F or W. Each record gives: J gene, clone size, D gene, V gene, CDR3 DNA, CDR3 protein. A D gene is named only where the DNA matches it firmly. Expanded clones get a size class; other rows say once, few or many, or leave the size out.

>TRBJ2-1|.|.|TRBV10-1
TGCGCCAGCTCCGAGAGGAATGAGCAGTTCTTC
CASSERNEQFF
>TRBJ2-3|once|.|TRBV5-1
TGCGCCAGCAGCTTGAGGACTCCTAGCACAGATACGCAGTATTTT
CASSLRTPSTDTQYF
>TRBJ2-7|.|TRBD2|TRBV5-6
TGTGCCAGCAGCTTGCGGTTCGGGACTAGCGGGAGGGCCTACGAGCAGTACTTC
CASSLRFGTSGRAYEQYF
>TRBJ2-7|.|.|TRBV28
TGTGCCAGCAGGACTAATTGGGACTCAGGGGAGCGCTACGAGCAGTACTTC
CASRTNWDSGERYEQYF
>TRBJ1-2|.|TRBD1|TRBV5-1
TGCGCCAGCAGCCAAGGGACAGGGGATTATGGCTACACCTTC
CASSQGTGDYGYTF
>TRBJ2-6|.|TRBD1|TRBV2
TGTGCCGGGGGGAGGACAGGGCTTTCAGGGGCCAACGTCCTGACTTTC
CAGGRTGLSGANVLTF
>TRBJ2-3|.|TRBD2|TRBV4-1
TGCGCCAGCAGCCAAGTGGGGCTAGCGGCCCCCACAGATACGCAGTATTTT
CASSQVGLAAPTDTQYF
>TRBJ2-4|.|.|TRBV27
TGTGCCAGCAGTTTATGGGGCAGTCGGGGAAACATTCAGTACTTC
CASSLWGSRGNIQYF
>TRBJ1-1|.|.|TRBV5-1
TGCGCCAGCAGCTTGGTTGGGGCAGGGTTTGCAGCTTTCTTT
CASSLVGAGFAAFF
>TRBJ2-7|.|.|TRBV2
TGTGCCAGCGGTGCGGAAAGAACCTACGAGCAGTACTTC
CASGAERTYEQYF
>TRBJ2-2|.|.|TRBV11-2
TGTGCCAGCAGCTTAAGCCGGAACACCGGGGAGCTGTTTTTT
CASSLSRNTGELFF
>TRBJ1-1|few|.|TRBV4-2
TGTGCCAGCAGCCAAGAAACCGGGGGTCGGAACACTGAAGCTTTCTTT
CASSQETGGRNTEAFF
>TRBJ1-2|.|.|TRBV18
TGTGCCAGCTCACCAACAGGAGACTATGGCTACACCTTC
CASSPTGDYGYTF
>TRBJ1-1|.|.|TRBV5-5
TGTGCCAGCAGCCCCCAGGGTTCCAGTCGGAACACTGAAGCTTTCTTT
CASSPQGSSRNTEAFF
>TRBJ2-5|.|.|TRBV7-9
TGTGCCAGCAGCTTAGGGGCAGGGCGACAAGGGACCCAGTACTTC
CASSLGAGRQGTQYF
>TRBJ2-1|.|TRBD1|TRBV7-6
TGTGCCAGCAGCTTAGCGTACGGACAGGGGAATGAGCAGTTCTTC
CASSLAYGQGNEQFF
>TRBJ2-2|.|.|TRBV5-1
TGCGCCAGCAGCTTGAGCGGGTCTAACACCGGGGAGCTGTTTTTT
CASSLSGSNTGELFF
>TRBJ2-2|.|.|TRBV10-3
TGTGCCATCAGTGACCCCAGTCGTAGAGAGTTCACCGGGGAGCTGTTTTTT
CAISDPSRREFTGELFF
>TRBJ2-5|.|TRBD2|TRBV5-4
TGTGCCAGCCGGCGGACTAGCGGGAGCGGGCAAGAGACCCAGTACTTC
CASRRTSGSGQETQYF
>TRBJ2-2|.|.|TRBV4-3
TGCGCCAGCAGCCAAGAGTGGACCAACACCGGGGAGCTGTTTTTT
CASSQEWTNTGELFF
>TRBJ2-3|.|.|TRBV5-6
TGTGCCAGCAGCTTGATAGCAGATACGCAGTATTTT
CASSLIADTQYF
>TRBJ2-7|.|.|TRBV28
TGTGCCAGCACTAGGGCTGGGGGCCGGTCCTACGAGCAGTACTTC
CASTRAGGRSYEQYF
>TRBJ1-1|.|.|TRBV12-5
TGTGCTAGTGGTCAGACCCTGGTTGACACTGAAGCTTTCTTT
CASGQTLVDTEAFF
>TRBJ2-5|.|.|TRBV7-9
TGTGCCAGCAGCTTTCCAGCCCAAGAGACCCAGTACTTC
CASSFPAQETQYF
>TRBJ2-1|.|.|TRBV2
TGTGCCAGCAGCCCGAATAGCGACTCCTACAATGAGCAGTTCTTC
CASSPNSDSYNEQFF
>TRBJ2-7|.|TRBD2|TRBV5-1
TGCGCCAGCAGCGCAAAAATAGCGGGGCTGGCCTACGAGCAGTACTTC
CASSAKIAGLAYEQYF
>TRBJ2-1|.|.|TRBV5-1
TGCGCCAGCAGCTCGGTAGACCGGAATGAGCAGTTCTTC
CASSSVDRNEQFF
>TRBJ2-7|once|.|TRBV6-5
TGTGCCAGCAGCACCCCTCGGGACAAGGCAAAGCAGTACTTC
CASSTPRDKAKQYF
>TRBJ1-1|.|.|TRBV7-3
TGTGCCAGCAGCTTAACAGACAGATCCCTTGAAGCTTTCTTT
CASSLTDRSLEAFF
>TRBJ1-2|.|TRBD1|TRBV6-5
TGTGCCAGCCGACAGGGGGCGCGTGGCTACACCTTC
CASRQGARGYTF
>TRBJ2-5|.|.|TRBV28
TGTGCCAGCAGTTCTCTCCGAACAGCGGCGGAGACCCAGTACTTC
CASSSLRTAAETQYF
>TRBJ2-5|.|.|TRBV7-2
TGTGCCAGCAGCCTTTGGAGAGGTCAACAAGAGACCCAGTACTTC
CASSLWRGQQETQYF
>TRBJ2-1|once|TRBD2|TRBV5-1
TGCGCCAGCAACGGACTAGCGGGAGTCAATGAGCAGTTCTTC
CASNGLAGVNEQFF
>TRBJ2-3|.|TRBD1|TRBV5-4
TGTGCCAGCAGCTTTATGCAGGGGGCCGATACGCAGTATTTT
CASSFMQGADTQYF
>TRBJ2-5|once|.|TRBV7-7
TGTGCCAGCAGCCCCCTCAAGGGGGACCAAGAGACCCAGTACTTC
CASSPLKGDQETQYF